What follows are 10 T cell receptor beta chains derived from one specimen sequenced in a study of OX40 agonist ivuxolimab in advanced cancers. The repertoire was sequenced with immunoSEQ multiplex PCR; TCRdb's copy has only in-frame clones and lacks some. The sample comprises roughly 80,000 clones, 85% of which are singletons, and 1.5% to 2% rests with the top ten. The sequencing here drew on CD4+ or CD8+ T cells sorted from blood, taken in a trial of the OX40 agonist ivuxolimab. These receptor sequences come from an adult with an advanced solid tumor such as melanoma, head and neck, liver or kidney cancer.

J is TRBJ1-5 and V is TRBV6-4; D may be TRBD1 (5 bases). Trimming took 11 bases from V and 1 from J, leaving 18 bases between them. Germline V gene data show CDR1 as MRHNA and CDR2 as SNTAGT. The CDR3 has 15 residues. Here the CDR3 reads CAGDGGSGSNQPQHF. DNA of the CDR3: TGTGCCGGGGATGGGGGTTCGGGGAGCAATCAGCCCCAGCATTTT.

This clone occurred a few times. The rearrangement links TRBV2 to TRBJ1-5; perhaps TRBD1 as D (5 bases). Trimming shortened V by 5 bases and J by 3 bases, and 14 bases separated the two germline ends. The CDR3 is made up of 15 amino acids. From germline, CDR1 is SNHLY and CDR2 FYNNEI. CDR3 region: CASSMGRIFNQPQHF. CDR3 bases: TGTGCCAGCAGTATGGGACGGATATTCAATCAGCCCCAGCATTTT.

The chain employs TRBV7-8 and TRBJ1-1; possible D gene TRBD1, 5 bases. The CDR3 loop spans 11 amino acids. V shed 3 bases and J shed 10 bases, with 9 bases lying between them. Germline CDR1 and CDR2: SGHVS and FQNEAQ. CDR3 sequence reads: CASSLKGTAFF. The CDR3 coding sequence is TGTGCCAGCAGCTTGAAGGGGACAGCTTTCTTT.

This chain connects TRBV30 to TRBJ1-2; D gene ambiguous. The V gene lost 0 bases and the J gene lost 8 bases, with 7 bases spanning the gap. Germline V gene data show CDR1 as GTSNPN and CDR2 as SVGIG (reference sequence). The CDR3 is made up of 11 amino acids. The CDR3 sequence is CAWSVGSGYTF. DNA of the CDR3: TGTGCCTGGAGTGTAGGGTCGGGCTACACCTTC. Based on the CDR3 plus reference TRBV30 and TRBJ1-2, the full variable domain is SQTIHQWPATLVQPVGSPLSLECTVEGTSNPNLYWYRQAAGRGLQLLFYSVGIGQISSEVPQNLSASRPQDRQFILSSKKLLLSDSGFYLCAWSVGSGYTFGSGTRLTVV.

The count of this clone is one. This rearrangement joins TRBV7-8 to TRBJ2-1; tentative D call: TRBD2 (5 bases). The CDR3 is 15 residues long. Trimming took off 1 base at V and 7 bases at J, with 14 bases between the two ends. Looked up from germline, CDR1 is SGHVS and CDR2 is FQNEAQ. The CDR3 DNA reads TGTGCCAGCAGCTTAGGGCGGACCCCGGGGAATGAGCAGTTCTTC. Its protein is CASSLGRTPGNEQFF.

The rearrangement uses TRBV25-1 and TRBJ2-2; D ambiguous. V was trimmed by 4 bases and J by 7 bases, leaving 13 bases between them. CDR3 length equals 14 residues. Germline CDR1 and CDR2: MGHDK and SYGVNS. The CDR3 reads CASSAGPGHGELFF. In DNA, the CDR3 is TGTGCCAGCAGTGCCGGGCCTGGGCACGGGGAGCTGTTTTTT.

DNA for the CDR3: TGTGCCAGTAGTTCGGGCGGAGCGTCGAACTACGAGCAGTACTTC. Translation gives CASSSGGASNYEQYF. V and J are TRBV19 and TRBJ2-7; unclear D gene. Trimming took 5 bases from V and 3 from J, leaving 17 bases between them. Per the germline V gene, CDR1 is LNHDA and CDR2 is SQIVND (reference sequence). This CDR3 comprises 15 residues.

V is TRBV11-3 and J is TRBJ2-5; D unresolved. The V end was cut by 0 bases, the J end by 5 bases, with 7 bases between. The CDR3 runs to 13 residues. Germline assignment: CDR1 SGHNT and CDR2 YENEEA. The CDR3 coding sequence is TGTGCCAGCAGCTTAGATTGGGGTGAGACCCAGTACTTC. It yields the protein CASSLDWGETQYF.

V usage is TRBV18 and J usage is TRBJ2-7; D not resolved. The V end was cut by 6 bases, the J end by 2 bases, with 5 bases between. This CDR3 comprises 11 residues. Germline assignment: CDR1 KGHSH and CDR2 LQKENI. Here the CDR3 DNA reads TGTGCCAGCTCTTCCCCCTACGAGCAGTACTTC. This gives the protein CASSSPYEQYF.

This clone appeared a single time. The V and J genes are TRBV7-9 and TRBJ2-2; D possibly matches TRBD1 or TRBD2 (5 bases each). The CDR3 spans 15 residues. Looked up from germline, CDR1 is SEHNR and CDR2 is FQNEAQ (reference sequence). V was clipped by 5 bases and J by 1 base, with 11 bases between them. This CDR3 is CASSPRGLNTGELFF. CDR3 bases: TGTGCCAGCAGCCCCCGGGGCCTGAACACCGGGGAGCTGTTTTTT.